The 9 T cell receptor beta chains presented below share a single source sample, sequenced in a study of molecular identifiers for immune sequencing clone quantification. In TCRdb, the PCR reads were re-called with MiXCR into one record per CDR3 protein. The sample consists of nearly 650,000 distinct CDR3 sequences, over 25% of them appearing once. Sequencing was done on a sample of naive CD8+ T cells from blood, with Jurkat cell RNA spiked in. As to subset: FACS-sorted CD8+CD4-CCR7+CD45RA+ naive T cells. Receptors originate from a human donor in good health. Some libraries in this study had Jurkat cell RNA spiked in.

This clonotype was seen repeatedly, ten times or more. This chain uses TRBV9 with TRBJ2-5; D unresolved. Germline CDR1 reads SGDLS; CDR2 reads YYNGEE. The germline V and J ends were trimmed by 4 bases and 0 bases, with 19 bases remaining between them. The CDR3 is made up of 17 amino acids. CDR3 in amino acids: CASSPTSPEIYQETQYF. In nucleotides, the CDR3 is TGTGCCAGCAGCCCGACCTCGCCGGAAATCTACCAAGAGACCCAGTACTTC.

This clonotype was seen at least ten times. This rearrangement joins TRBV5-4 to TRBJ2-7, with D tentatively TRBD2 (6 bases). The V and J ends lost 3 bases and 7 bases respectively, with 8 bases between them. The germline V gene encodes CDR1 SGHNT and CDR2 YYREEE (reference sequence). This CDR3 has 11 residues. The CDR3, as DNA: TGTGCCAGCAGCTGGGAGGCGGAGCAGTACTTC. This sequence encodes CASSWEAEQYF.

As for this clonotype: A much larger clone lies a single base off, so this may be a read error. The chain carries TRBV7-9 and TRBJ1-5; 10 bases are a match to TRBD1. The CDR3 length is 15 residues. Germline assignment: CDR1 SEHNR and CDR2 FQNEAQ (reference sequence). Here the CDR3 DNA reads TGTGCCAGCAGCTTAGCGGGACAGGGGATCCAGCCCCGGCATTTT. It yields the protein CASSLAGQGIQPRHF.

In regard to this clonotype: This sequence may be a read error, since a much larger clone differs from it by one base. CDR3 amino acids: CASSPHRQGTGALFF. The CDR3 nucleotides are TGTGCCAGCAGCCCGCACCGACAGGGGACCGGGGCGCTGTTTTTT. The chain couples TRBV14 to TRBJ2-2, with 8 bases identical to TRBD1. CDR1 and CDR2 (germline): SGHDN, FVKESK. CDR3 length: 15 residues.

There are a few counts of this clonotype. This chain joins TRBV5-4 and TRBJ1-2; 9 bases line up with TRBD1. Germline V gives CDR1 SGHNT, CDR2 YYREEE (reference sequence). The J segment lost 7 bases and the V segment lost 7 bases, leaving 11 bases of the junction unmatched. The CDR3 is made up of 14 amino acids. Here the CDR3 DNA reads TGTGCCAGCTTAGACCCGGGACAGGGCCCTGGCTACACCTTC. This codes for CASLDPGQGPGYTF.

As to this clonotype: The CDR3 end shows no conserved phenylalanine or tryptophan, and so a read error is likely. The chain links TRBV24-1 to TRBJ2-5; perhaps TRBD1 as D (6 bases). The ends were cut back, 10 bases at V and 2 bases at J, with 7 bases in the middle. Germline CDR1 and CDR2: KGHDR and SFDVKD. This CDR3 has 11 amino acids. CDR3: CATGQQETQYL. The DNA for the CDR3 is TGTGCCACAGGACAGCAAGAGACCCAGTACCTC.

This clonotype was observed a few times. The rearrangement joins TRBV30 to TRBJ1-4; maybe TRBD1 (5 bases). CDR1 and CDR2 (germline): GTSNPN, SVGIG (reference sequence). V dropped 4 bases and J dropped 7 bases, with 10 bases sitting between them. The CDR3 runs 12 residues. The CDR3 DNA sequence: TGTGCCTGGAAGGGGATAGCTGAAAAACTGTTTTTT. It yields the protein CAWKGIAEKLFF. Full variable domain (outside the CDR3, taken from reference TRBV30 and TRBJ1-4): SQTIHQWPATLVQPVGSPLSLECTVEGTSNPNLYWYRQAAGRGLQLLFYSVGIGQISSEVPQNLSASRPQDRQFILSSKKLLLSDSGFYLCAWKGIAEKLFFGSGTQLSVL.

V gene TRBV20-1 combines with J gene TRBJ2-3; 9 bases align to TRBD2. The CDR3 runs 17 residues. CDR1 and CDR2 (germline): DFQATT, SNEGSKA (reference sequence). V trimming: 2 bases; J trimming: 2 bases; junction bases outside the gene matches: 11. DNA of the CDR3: TGCAGTGCTAGATCAGGGCGACTAGCGGAGCTCACAGATACGCAGTATTTT. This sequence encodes CSARSGRLAELTDTQYF.

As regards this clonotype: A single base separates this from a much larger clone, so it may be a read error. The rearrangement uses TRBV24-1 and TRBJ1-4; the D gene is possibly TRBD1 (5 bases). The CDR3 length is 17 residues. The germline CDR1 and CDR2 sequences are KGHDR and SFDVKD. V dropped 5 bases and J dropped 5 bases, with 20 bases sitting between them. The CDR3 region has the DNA TGTGCCACCAGTGGCCATAAAACCGAGACAGAAAATGAAAAACTGTTTTTT. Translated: CATSGHKTETENEKLFF.